The 10 T cell receptor beta chains below were found in one sample sequenced in a study of T cells in Graves' hyperthyroidism and ophthalmopathy. There were TCR beta CDR3 regions amplified from RNA transcripts. The TCR CDR3 first-round RT-PCR relied on the HTBI primer set. TCRdb redid the calling of the multiplex PCR reads with MiXCR, one entry per CDR3 protein. The table records approximately 420,000 distinct CDR3 sequences, about 15% of them present only once. Input material: blood. The receptors here all came from a woman in her twenties or thirties with Graves' hyperthyroidism.

This clonotype was seen many times. This rearrangement joins TRBV28 to TRBJ1-6; TRBD1 aligns across 10 bases. J was trimmed by 7 bases and V by 5 bases; bases with no gene match: 5. Germline lookup yields CDR1 MDHEN and CDR2 SYDVKM. CDR3 size: 15 residues. The DNA for the CDR3 is TGTGCCAGCAGTGAAAGGACAGGGGGAAATTCACCCCTCCACTTT. Protein product: CASSERTGGNSPLHF.

This clonotype has more than one count but fewer than ten. The chain employs TRBV19 and TRBJ1-4; D not resolved. The CDR3 is 15 residues long. Trimming cost V 3 bases and J 9 bases, with 17 bases left between them. Per germline, CDR1 LNHDA and CDR2 SQIVND (reference sequence). Here the CDR3 reads CASSIPTEVMKKLFF. CDR3 coding DNA: TGTGCCAGTAGTATTCCAACAGAAGTAATGAAAAAACTGTTTTTT.

The chain carries TRBV7-9 and TRBJ2-1; D is undetermined. The CDR3 contains 11 residues. The germline V gene has CDR1 SEHNR and CDR2 FQNEAQ (reference sequence). V lost 6 bases to trimming and J lost 8 bases, with 8 bases between them. CDR3 region: CASSSNDEQFF. The CDR3 DNA reads as TGTGCCAGCAGTTCTAATGATGAGCAGTTCTTC. The full variable domain, its missing parts supplied by reference TRBV7-9 and TRBJ2-1, is DTGVSQNPRHKITKRGQNVTFRCDPISEHNRLYWYRQTLGQGPEFLTYFQNEAQLEKSRLLSDRFSAERPKGSFSTLEIQRTEQGDSAMYLCASSSNDEQFFGPGTRLTVL.

This clonotype came up many times. The chain joins TRBV11-1 to TRBJ2-1; TRBD2 might be the D (5 bases). Per the germline V gene, CDR1 is SGHAT and CDR2 is FQDESV (reference sequence). The CDR3 spans 15 residues. Trimming cost V 4 bases and J 4 bases, with 14 bases left between them. This CDR3 reads CASSSDYLSYNEQFF. The DNA for the CDR3 is TGTGCCAGCAGCTCAGACTATCTCTCTTACAATGAGCAGTTCTTC.

This clonotype showed up just a few times. The V gene is TRBV7-2, the J gene TRBJ2-7; TRBD1 agrees at 7 bases. J was trimmed by 4 bases and V by 5 bases; bases with no gene match: 8. Per germline, CDR1 SGHTA and CDR2 FQGNSA. The CDR3 has 14 amino acids. Written as DNA, the CDR3 is TGTGCCAGCAGCCGCACACAGGGGCCATACGAGCAGTACTTC. Its translation is CASSRTQGPYEQYF.

This clonotype was observed a handful of times. The chain links TRBV20-1 to TRBJ2-2, with D tentatively TRBD2 (5 bases). Between the trimmed V and J ends, which lost 6 bases and 0 bases, there was a span of 14 bases. The CDR3 is 15 amino acids. Looked up from germline, CDR1 is DFQATT and CDR2 is SNEGSKA (reference sequence). Here the CDR3 reads CSAKRRLTNTGELFF. The CDR3 nucleotides read TGCAGTGCCAAGAGGAGGCTTACGAACACCGGGGAGCTGTTTTTT.

This clonotype occurred a few times. The rearrangement joins TRBV18 to TRBJ1-5, with a possible D match to TRBD1 (5 bases). With 1 base removed from V and 2 bases from J, the gap between germline ends came to 9 bases. The CDR3 extends over 15 amino acids. Germline V CDR1 and CDR2: KGHSH, LQKENI. The CDR3 region is CASSPLPGGNQPQHF. Written as DNA, the CDR3 is TGTGCCAGCTCACCACTTCCGGGGGGCAATCAGCCCCAGCATTTT. Full variable domain (outside the CDR3, taken from reference TRBV18 and TRBJ1-5): NAGVMQNPRHLVRRRGQEARLRCSPMKGHSHVYWYRQLPEEGLKFMVYLQKENIIDESGMPKERFSAEFPKEGPSILRIQQVVRGDSAAYFCASSPLPGGNQPQHFGDGTRLSIL.

The sample holds a few counts of this clonotype. The chain is built from TRBV10-2 and TRBJ1-4, with a possible D match to TRBD1 (5 bases). This CDR3 spans 14 amino acids. Trimming shortened V by 1 base and J by 5 bases, and 8 bases separated the two germline ends. Germline CDR1 reads WSHSY; CDR2 reads SAAADI. CDR3 sequence (DNA): TGCGCCAGCAGTGAGTGGGACCCGAATGAAAAACTGTTTTTT. This codes for CASSEWDPNEKLFF.

The sample holds many counts of this clonotype. The gene calls are TRBV29-1 and TRBJ2-7; D gene ambiguous. Trimming left V 5 bases short and J 1 base short, with 6 bases between. Germline CDR1 is SQVTM and CDR2 is ANQGSEA. The CDR3 has 11 residues. CDR3 residues: CSVRVSYEQYF. The CDR3 bases are TGCAGCGTTCGGGTGTCCTACGAGCAGTACTTC.

This clonotype was observed many times. The rearrangement joins TRBV12-3 or TRBV12-4 to TRBJ2-1, with D possibly TRBD2 on 6 matching bases. Trimming took off 9 bases at V and 0 bases at J, with 15 bases between the two ends. The CDR3 extends over 15 amino acids. CDR3 coding DNA: TGTGCCAGTGCGATTAGCGGTAGCTCCTACAATGAGCAGTTCTTC. The encoded protein is CASAISGSSYNEQFF.